This T cell receptor (beta chain) emerged from a study of post-analysis software for immune sequencing data. Turning to the study itself: Disease trajectories encompassed relapsing-remitting, secondary progressive and progressive-relapsing multiple sclerosis. General study points: With F measure, samples from one preparation batch clustered together strongly.

The table lists this clonotype with many counts. Its target is not known. Unique molecular identifiers tagged the TCR beta cDNA libraries. Via MiXCR, TCRdb re-called the PCR reads, giving one row per CDR3 protein. The table lists hundreds of thousands of distinct CDR3 sequences, just under 30% of them singletons, with 0.5% to 0.6% in the top ten. Sequenced: blood. The origin of this receptor is a girl aged 5-17 years with multiple sclerosis.

In DNA, the CDR3 is TGTGCCAGCAGCGTAGTGGGGACTCGCTCCTACAATGAGCAGTTCTTC. Its translation: CASSVVGTRSYNEQFF. This chain joins TRBV9 and TRBJ2-1; D might be TRBD2 (6 bases). The CDR3 consists of 16 residues. The V end was cut by 0 bases, the J end by 0 bases, with 10 bases between. CDR1 is SGDLS and CDR2 is YYNGEE in the germline V gene. The entire variable domain, with the rest obtained from reference TRBV9 and TRBJ2-1, is as follows: DSGVTQTPKHLITATGQRVTLRCSPRSGDLSVYWYQQSLDQGLQFLIQYYNGEERAKGNILERFSAQQFPDLHSELNLSSLELGDSALYFCASSVVGTRSYNEQFFGPGTRLTVL.